A single sample gave rise to the 20 T cell receptor beta chains below, sequenced in a study of vaccination effects on CD4 cells after COVID-19. Profiling relied on immunoSEQ multiplex PCR, and the TCRdb table lists in-frame clones only, not all of them. The sample contains about 55,000 clones, under 75% of which appear only once. ViraFEST expansion of antigen-specific CD4+ T cells with viral peptide pools preceded sequencing. Following a roughly eleven-day culture, CD4+ T cells were purified. Having tested negative for nucleocapsid antibodies, the vaccine recipients showed no prior SARS-CoV-2 infection. Their specific antigens are unknown. The sample in question was CD4+ T cells from PBMCs cultured with SARS-CoV-2 spike peptides, obtained before COVID-19 vaccination. Receptors were obtained from a human donor who received a COVID-19 vaccine.

This clone was detected a few times. This chain links TRBV5-1 with TRBJ2-7; TRBD2 is a possible D gene (6 bases). Trimming shortened V by 5 bases and J by 3 bases, and 15 bases separated the two germline ends. Germline V gene sequence: CDR1 SGHRS, CDR2 YFSETQ. The CDR3 runs to 14 residues. The DNA of the CDR3 is TGCGCCAGCAGTCCCGGGACGGACTACTACGAGCAGTACTTC. This encodes CASSPGTDYYEQYF. The full variable domain, with the rest looked up from reference TRBV5-1 and TRBJ2-7, is KAGVTQTPRYLIKTRGQQVTLSCSPISGHRSVSWYQQTPGQGLQFLFEYFSETQRNKGNFPGRFSGRQFSNSRSEMNVSTLELGDSALYLCASSPGTDYYEQYFGPGTRLTVT.

The V call is TRBV5-4, the J call TRBJ2-7, with TRBD1 as a possible D gene (5 bases). The V gene lost 3 bases and the J gene lost 0 bases, with 13 bases spanning the gap. Germline values: CDR1 SGHNT, CDR2 YYREEE (reference sequence). This CDR3 is 15 amino acids long. CDR3 DNA: TGTGCCAGCAGCTACGGCCAGGGCGGCTCCTACGAGCAGTACTTC. It translates to CASSYGQGGSYEQYF.

The CDR3, as DNA: TGCGCCAGCAGCTTGAATCCTACCGGGACTACCAACACAGATACGCAGTATTTT. Protein: CASSLNPTGTTNTDTQYF. This chain joins TRBV5-1 and TRBJ2-3, with 7 bases identical to TRBD2. After removal of 1 base from V and 2 bases from J, the junction contained 13 bases not matched to a gene. The CDR3 runs to 18 residues. From germline, CDR1 is SGHRS and CDR2 YFSETQ.

This clone has just a few counts. The rearrangement links TRBV18 to TRBJ2-7, with a possible D match to TRBD2 (5 bases). CDR1 and CDR2 from the germline V gene are KGHSH and LQKENI. Trimming left V 4 bases short and J 1 base short, with 8 bases between. This CDR3 comprises 13 residues. DNA for the CDR3: TGTGCCAGCTCACGCGGGCCATCCTACGAGCAGTACTTC. Its protein product is CASSRGPSYEQYF.

This clone was seen more than once but under ten times. The chain uses TRBV7-2 and TRBJ1-6; 9 nucleotides match TRBD1. The V gene's germline CDR1 is SGHTA and CDR2 FQGNSA. The CDR3 has 16 amino acids. J lost 9 bases, V lost 5 bases, and 11 bases had no gene match. The CDR3 spells CASSQRGTGRGSPLHF. CDR3 coding DNA: TGTGCCAGCAGCCAACGTGGGACAGGGCGCGGTTCACCCCTCCACTTT.

This chain links TRBV9 with TRBJ2-1; no definite D call. The V end lost 0 bases, the J end lost 2 bases, and 3 bases lay between the germline ends. The germline V gene encodes CDR1 SGDLS and CDR2 YYNGEE. CDR3 size: 13 residues. The CDR3 is CASSVDPYNEQFF. The CDR3 DNA follows: TGTGCCAGCAGCGTAGATCCCTACAATGAGCAGTTCTTC.

In its sample, this clone was seen a few times. This chain links TRBV18 with TRBJ2-1; possible D gene TRBD1, 5 bases. The CDR3 has 15 amino acids. Trimming cost V 3 bases and J 0 bases, with 9 bases left between them. Germline assignment: CDR1 KGHSH and CDR2 LQKENI. In DNA, the CDR3 is TGTGCCAGCTCACCTCAGGGATACTCCTACAATGAGCAGTTCTTC. As protein: CASSPQGYSYNEQFF.

The rearrangement links TRBV10-3 to TRBJ2-5; D is possibly TRBD2 (5 bases). The length of the CDR3 is 15 residues. Trimming shortened V by 6 bases and J by 3 bases, and 17 bases separated the two germline ends. Germline-derived CDR1 and CDR2 are ENHRY and SYGVKD. CDR3 nucleotides: TGTGCCATCAGAAAAAGCGGTGGGGTAGAAGAGACCCAGTACTTC. Protein: CAIRKSGGVEETQYF.

V usage is TRBV14 and J usage is TRBJ1-5; the D gene is possibly TRBD1 (5 bases). Trimming pared 1 base from V and 1 base from J, leaving 14 bases between. From germline, CDR1 is SGHDN and CDR2 FVKESK. The CDR3 contains 17 residues. The CDR3 region is CASSQAPGWGSNQPQHF. The CDR3 DNA is TGTGCCAGCAGCCAAGCCCCAGGGTGGGGAAGCAATCAGCCCCAGCATTTT.

The CDR3 DNA follows: TGTGCCAGCAGCTTAGATGGGGGGGGGTACGAGCAGTACTTC. Its protein is CASSLDGGGYEQYF. The genes are TRBV7-2 and TRBJ2-7; 7 bases fit TRBD2. This CDR3 contains 14 residues. Germline V lookup: CDR1 SGHTA, CDR2 FQGNSA. Trimming removed 1 base from V and 4 bases from J; junction bases left unmatched: 4.

The rearrangement joins TRBV7-8 to TRBJ1-4, with 8 bases aligning to TRBD1. The trim removed 2 bases at V and 6 bases at J, leaving 5 bases unmatched. Germline assignment: CDR1 SGHVS and CDR2 FQNEAQ. This CDR3 contains 15 residues. CDR3 nucleotide sequence: TGTGCCAGCAGCTTAAGGGGACAGGACTATGAAAAACTGTTTTTT. Protein sequence: CASSLRGQDYEKLFF.

The chain is built from TRBV5-4 and TRBJ2-3; D is uncertain. Per germline, CDR1 SGHNT and CDR2 YYREEE (reference sequence). V lost 1 base, J lost 2 bases, and 5 bases lay in between. The CDR3 is 13 residues long. CDR3 sequence reads: CASSLIVTDTQYF. In nucleotides, the CDR3 is TGTGCCAGCAGCTTGATCGTCACAGATACGCAGTATTTT.

The chain has TRBV3-1 (or the pseudogene TRBV3-2) and TRBJ1-4; D perhaps matches TRBD1 (5 bases). Germline V CDR1 and CDR2: LGHDT, YNNKEL (reference sequence). The CDR3 length is 16 residues. Between the trimmed V and J ends, which lost 4 bases and 0 bases, there was a span of 12 bases. DNA for the CDR3: TGTGCCAGCAGCCCTCCTGGGGGGGCAACTAATGAAAAACTGTTTTTT. This codes for CASSPPGGATNEKLFF.

The V gene is TRBV25-1, the J gene TRBJ1-5; a possible D gene is TRBD1 (6 bases). Trimming stripped 3 bases from V and 6 bases from J, with 12 bases between. Germline V CDR1 and CDR2: MGHDK, SYGVNS. The length of the CDR3 is 14 residues. Written as DNA, the CDR3 is TGTGCCAGCAGTGACTACAGGGCGGGTCAGCCCCAGCATTTT. This codes for CASSDYRAGQPQHF.

The rearrangement uses TRBV5-1 and TRBJ2-7, with a weak D call TRBD1 (5 bases). The CDR3 length is 17 residues. CDR1 is SGHRS, CDR2 YFSETQ, per germline. Trimming took off 0 bases at V and 4 bases at J, with 20 bases between the two ends. The CDR3 DNA reads TGCGCCAGCAGCTTGGGTGTGGGCAAGGTAAAGGGGTACGAGCAGTACTTC. As protein: CASSLGVGKVKGYEQYF.

CDR3 region: CASSRTGGMADTQYF. In nucleotides, the CDR3 is TGTGCCAGCAGCCGGACAGGGGGGATGGCAGATACGCAGTATTTT. The chain uses TRBV5-4 and TRBJ2-3, with 10 bases lining up with TRBD1. Germline V gives CDR1 SGHNT, CDR2 YYREEE (reference sequence). After removal of 4 bases from V and 4 bases from J, the junction contained 6 bases not matched to a gene. The CDR3 is made up of 15 amino acids. Variable domain in full (rest from reference TRBV5-4 and TRBJ2-3): ETGVTQSPTHLIKTRGQQVTLRCSSQSGHNTVSWYQQALGQGPQFIFQYYREEENGRGNFPPRFSGLQFPNYSSELNVNALELDDSALYLCASSRTGGMADTQYFGPGTRLTVL.

This clone occurred a few times. The J gene is TRBJ2-1, the V gene TRBV6-5; the D gene is possibly TRBD1 (6 bases). The CDR3 loop spans 15 amino acids. CDR1 and CDR2 (germline): MNHEY, SVGAGI. Trimming removed 5 bases at V and 8 bases at J, with 19 bases between. The CDR3 bases are TGTGCCAGCAGTCCCGGGACATCGCACTTCGATGAGCAGTTCTTC. Its translation: CASSPGTSHFDEQFF.

The chain uses TRBV6-2 or TRBV6-3 and TRBJ2-2; 8 bases are shared with TRBD1. With 4 bases clipped from V and 1 base from J, the junction kept 5 bases outside the gene matches. This CDR3 region has 16 residues. Germline CDR1 is MNHEY and CDR2 is SVGEGT. This CDR3 reads CASSLRQGWNTGELFF. CDR3 bases: TGTGCCAGCAGTTTGCGACAGGGGTGGAACACCGGGGAGCTGTTTTTT.

This chain connects TRBV6-5 to TRBJ1-1, with 7 bases fitting TRBD1. The ends lost 6 bases at V and 8 bases at J; junction bases unmatched: 9. The CDR3 has 13 residues. Per germline, CDR1 MNHEY and CDR2 SVGAGI. In DNA, the CDR3 is TGTGCCAGCAGGGGACAGTTCCCTTCGGAAGCTTTCTTT. This encodes CASRGQFPSEAFF.

The chain links TRBV6-5 to TRBJ2-3, with D possibly TRBD2 on 6 matching bases. This CDR3 comprises 16 residues. Germline CDR1 MNHEY, CDR2 SVGAGI. V lost 2 bases and J 1 base, leaving 13 bases between the germline ends. The CDR3 nucleotides are TGTGCCAGCAGTTACGGAGGGAGGCACCGCACAGATACGCAGTATTTT. Amino acid sequence: CASSYGGRHRTDTQYF.